The 17 T cell receptor beta chains reported below all come from one sample, sequenced in a study of blood T cell repertoires in COVID-19. TCRdb's table, derived via immunoSEQ multiplex PCR, lists solely in-frame clones and lacks some. The table records some 270,000 clones, roughly 90% of them present only once. Sequenced input: peripheral blood. The receptors originated from a woman in her sixties with COVID-19, enrolled during active disease.

The rearrangement uses TRBV13 and TRBJ2-3; TRBD2 matches at 8 bases. From germline, CDR1 is PRHDT and CDR2 FYEKMQ (reference sequence). V trimming: 5 bases; J trimming: 3 bases; junction bases outside the gene matches: 7. This CDR3 spans 15 amino acids. The CDR3 DNA reads TGTGCCAGCAGCCCGCTCGGGGGGGCGACAGATACGCAGTATTTT. Translated, it gives CASSPLGGATDTQYF. Looking up the rest from reference TRBV13 and TRBJ2-3 gives the full variable domain: AAGVIQSPRHLIKEKRETATLKCYPIPRHDTVYWYQQGPGQDPQFLISFYEKMQSDKGSIPDRFSAQQFSDYHSELNMSSLELGDSALYFCASSPLGGATDTQYFGPGTRLTVL.

The chain links TRBV4-1 to TRBJ2-1; tentatively, D is TRBD2 (7 bases). CDR1 is MGHRA and CDR2 is YSYEKL in the germline V gene. Trimming cost V 1 base and J 5 bases, with 12 bases left between them. The CDR3 is 15 residues long. This CDR3 is CASSQGGGVNNEQFF. CDR3 nucleotides: TGCGCCAGCAGCCAAGGAGGGGGGGTGAACAATGAGCAGTTCTTC.

The J gene is TRBJ1-2, the V gene TRBV19; a weak D match, TRBD1 (5 bases). The V gene's germline CDR1 is LNHDA and CDR2 SQIVND (reference sequence). V lost 5 bases to trimming and J lost 0 bases, with 10 bases between them. This CDR3 contains 14 residues. The CDR3 nucleotides are TGTGCCAGTAGTCAGGGATCACCTAACTATGGCTACACCTTC. This gives the protein CASSQGSPNYGYTF.

The rearrangement links TRBV5-1 to TRBJ1-6; perhaps TRBD1 as D (5 bases). CDR1 and CDR2 (germline): SGHRS, YFSETQ. The CDR3 has 16 amino acids. V lost 4 bases and J lost 9, with 20 bases in between. DNA for the CDR3: TGCGCCAGCAGCCCCGGGGGGGAGCTGTCTGGTTCACCCCTCCACTTT. It specifies CASSPGGELSGSPLHF.

J is TRBJ2-3 and V is TRBV7-6; 11 nucleotides match TRBD2. The CDR3 contains 14 residues. The V gene's germline CDR1 is SGHVS and CDR2 FNYEAQ. V lost 5 bases, J lost 6 bases, and 4 bases stayed unmatched. CDR3 sequence (DNA): TGTGCCAGCAGCCGAAGACTAGCGGGGGATACGCAGTATTTT. Protein sequence: CASSRRLAGDTQYF. The full variable domain, with the rest looked up from reference TRBV7-6 and TRBJ2-3, is GAGVSQSPRYKVTKRGQDVALRCDPISGHVSLYWYRQALGQGPEFLTYFNYEAQQDKSGLPNDRFSAERPEGSISTLTIQRTEQRDSAMYRCASSRRLAGDTQYFGPGTRLTVL.

The table lists this clone with a few counts. This chain links TRBV30 with TRBJ1-2; 10 bases agree with TRBD1. V gave up 1 base and J gave up 4 bases; unmatched junction bases: 3. This CDR3 is 14 amino acids long. The V gene's germline CDR1 is GTSNPN and CDR2 SVGIG (reference sequence). CDR3 sequence reads: CAWSADRGLYGYTF. CDR3 DNA: TGTGCCTGGAGTGCCGACAGGGGGCTCTATGGCTACACCTTC.

This chain links TRBV6-2 or TRBV6-3 with TRBJ2-2; D is unresolved. V gave up 1 base and J gave up 2 bases, with 8 bases separating them. The CDR3 is 15 residues long. The V gene's germline CDR1 is MNHEY and CDR2 SVGEGT. CDR3 residues: CASSYLRGNTGELFF. CDR3 DNA sequence: TGTGCCAGCAGTTACTTGCGAGGAAACACCGGGGAGCTGTTTTTT.

In this sample, this clone turned up a few times. This chain links TRBV2 with TRBJ1-6, with D tentatively TRBD1 (6 bases). This CDR3 region has 17 residues. Trimming shortened V by 6 bases and J by 6 bases, and 21 bases separated the two germline ends. Germline V gives CDR1 SNHLY, CDR2 FYNNEI. CDR3 protein: CASSLHRVTGTNSPLHF. CDR3 DNA: TGTGCCAGCAGCCTACACAGGGTGACGGGGACTAATTCACCCCTCCACTTT.

The rearrangement joins TRBV9 to TRBJ1-3; no definite D call. Trimming stripped 4 bases from V and 5 bases from J, with 16 bases between. CDR3 size: 15 residues. The germline V gene encodes CDR1 SGDLS and CDR2 YYNGEE. CDR3 sequence: CASSQAGFIRNTIYF. For the CDR3, the DNA is TGTGCCAGCAGCCAAGCGGGGTTCATTCGAAACACCATATATTTT.

The chain combines TRBV9 with TRBJ2-1, with 11 nucleotides matching TRBD2. Per the germline V gene, CDR1 is SGDLS and CDR2 is YYNGEE. This CDR3 region has 15 residues. V was pared by 5 bases and J by 4 bases, with 5 bases of the junction left unmatched. CDR3 sequence: CASSTSGGQYNEQFF. In nucleotides, the CDR3 is TGTGCCAGCAGTACTAGCGGGGGCCAATACAATGAGCAGTTCTTC.

The sample holds one count of this clone. The chain joins TRBV2 to TRBJ2-7; a possible D gene is TRBD2 (5 bases). The CDR3 covers 15 residues. Trimming shortened V by 6 bases and J by 3 bases, and 18 bases separated the two germline ends. CDR1 SNHLY and CDR2 FYNNEI come from the germline V gene. The CDR3 nucleotides read TGTGCCAGCAGGTTGACCTGGAGGTCGGTCTACGAGCAGTACTTC. Its protein product is CASRLTWRSVYEQYF.

The genes are TRBV6-2 or TRBV6-3 and TRBJ1-1; no reliable D call. The CDR3 totals 16 residues. With 5 bases removed from V and 7 bases from J, the gap between germline ends came to 23 bases. Germline lookup yields CDR1 MNHEY and CDR2 SVGEGT. The CDR3 reads CASSLILNRRSSEAFF. The CDR3 region has the DNA TGTGCCAGCAGTCTTATCCTGAATCGGAGGAGTAGTGAAGCTTTCTTT.

This chain's CDR3 is CASSTNGQGVYEQYF. CDR3 bases: TGTGCCAGCAGCACAAACGGACAGGGGGTCTACGAGCAGTACTTC. The chain carries TRBV7-2 and TRBJ2-7; 10 bases line up with TRBD1. Trimming removed 5 bases from V and 3 bases from J; junction bases left unmatched: 7. In germline, CDR1 is SGHTA, CDR2 FQGNSA. CDR3 length equals 15 residues.

This rearrangement joins TRBV9 to TRBJ1-2, with D perhaps TRBD1 (6 bases). Germline CDR1 and CDR2: SGDLS and YYNGEE. Trimming stripped 3 bases from V and 7 bases from J, with 13 bases between. The CDR3 is 13 amino acids. The CDR3 is CASSAQGRGGYTF. The CDR3 region has the DNA TGTGCCAGCAGCGCACAGGGTAGGGGTGGCTACACCTTC.

This rearrangement joins TRBV19 to TRBJ1-2, with TRBD1 identical over 7 bases. Trimming took 3 bases from V and 8 from J; bases not matched to a gene: 9. From germline, CDR1 is LNHDA and CDR2 SQIVND (reference sequence). This CDR3 comprises 14 residues. The CDR3 coding sequence is TGTGCCAGTAGTATCCAAGGGGGCGAGGGCGGCTACACCTTC. This encodes CASSIQGGEGGYTF. Supplemented by reference TRBV19 and TRBJ1-2, the full variable domain reads DGGITQSPKYLFRKEGQNVTLSCEQNLNHDAMYWYRQDPGQGLRLIYYSQIVNDFQKGDIAEGYSVSREKKESFPLTVTSAQKNPTAFYLCASSIQGGEGGYTFGSGTRLTVV.

This chain connects TRBV10-3 to TRBJ1-3, with D unresolved. Germline values: CDR1 ENHRY, CDR2 SYGVKD. V lost 7 bases, J lost 0 bases, and 19 bases lay in between. CDR3 length: 17 amino acids. This CDR3 reads CAITSATAASSGNTIYF. The DNA for the CDR3 is TGTGCCATCACCTCCGCCACCGCCGCGTCCTCTGGAAACACCATATATTTT.

This chain connects TRBV19 to TRBJ2-7; the D gene is possibly TRBD2 (6 bases). Germline-derived CDR1 and CDR2 are LNHDA and SQIVND (reference sequence). The CDR3 sequence is 13 residues long. V was trimmed by 3 bases and J by 6 bases, leaving 12 bases between them. The DNA of the CDR3 is TGTGCCAGTAGTATCGGGCGGGGACCCGAGCAGTACTTC. Protein product: CASSIGRGPEQYF.